Each of the 26 T cell receptor beta chains below was sequenced from the same sample in a study of T cell repertoires in aging, cancer and after chemotherapy. Peripheral blood genomic DNA, not sorted cells or RNA, was the template. TRB rearrangements spanning V, D and J were amplified using mixed TRB-A/B primers. TCRdb reanalysed the multiplex PCR reads using MiXCR and keeps one entry per CDR3 protein. The sample yields about 8,300 distinct CDR3 sequences, 32% seen once. Sample: blood. These receptors originate from a human donor in good health.

This clonotype is classed as medium-sized. This rearrangement joins TRBV19 to TRBJ2-1, with 13 nucleotides matching TRBD2. V shed 4 bases, J shed 6 bases, and the junction held 3 bases outside the gene matches. The CDR3 runs 15 residues. Per the germline V gene, CDR1 is LNHDA and CDR2 is SQIVND (reference sequence). CDR3 protein: CASSTTSGGINEQFF. As DNA, the CDR3 is TGTGCCAGTAGTACGACTAGCGGGGGGATCAATGAGCAGTTCTTC.

The rearrangement joins TRBV12-3 or TRBV12-4 to TRBJ1-3, with D unresolved. The CDR3 spans 15 residues. V was clipped by 7 bases and J by 0 bases, with 13 bases between them. The CDR3 bases are TGTGCCAGCACCCCCCAGAGTATCTCTGGAAACACCATATATTTT. As protein: CASTPQSISGNTIYF.

V usage is TRBV28 and J usage is TRBJ2-1, with 14 nucleotides matching TRBD2. Germline V CDR1 and CDR2: MDHEN, SYDVKM. The V gene end was trimmed by 6 bases and the J gene end by 8 bases; junction bases not matched to a gene: 6. The CDR3 is 15 residues long. The CDR3: CASSPTSGGADEQFF. CDR3 coding DNA: TGTGCCAGCAGCCCGACTAGCGGGGGGGCAGATGAGCAGTTCTTC.

This chain joins TRBV7-2 and TRBJ2-5; 8 nucleotides align to TRBD2. Germline values: CDR1 SGHTA, CDR2 FQGNSA. The V gene end was trimmed by 5 bases and the J gene end by 5 bases; junction bases not matched to a gene: 13. This CDR3 has 16 residues. The CDR3 nucleotides are TGTGCCAGCAGCCCTTGGTCGGGGGGGCCGGGGGAGACCCAGTACTTC. Translating gives CASSPWSGGPGETQYF. The full variable domain, rest sourced from reference TRBV7-2 and TRBJ2-5, is GAGVSQSPSNKVTEKGKDVELRCDPISGHTALYWYRQSLGQGLEFLIYFQGNSAPDKSGLPSDRFSAERTGGSVSTLTIQRTQQEDSAVYLCASSPWSGGPGETQYFGPGTRLLVL.

The V gene is TRBV18, the J gene TRBJ2-7; D is uncertain. Trimming cost V 1 base and J 3 bases, with 16 bases left between them. Germline loops: CDR1 KGHSH, CDR2 LQKENI. The CDR3 sequence is 16 residues long. The CDR3 reads CASSPQGSIADYEQYF. In DNA, the CDR3 is TGTGCCAGCTCACCACAGGGTAGTATCGCGGACTACGAGCAGTACTTC.

V is TRBV30 and J is TRBJ1-5; D is perhaps TRBD1 (5 bases). V was cut by 2 bases and J by 9 bases, with 17 bases left in between. This CDR3 is built from 14 residues. Germline CDR1 and CDR2: GTSNPN and SVGIG (reference sequence). In DNA form, the CDR3 reads TGTGCCTGGAGTAGGCAGGAGCCGGGGGGGCCCCAGCATTTT. Translating it yields CAWSRQEPGGPQHF.

V usage is TRBV4-3 and J usage is TRBJ2-1; D perhaps matches TRBD2 (6 bases). V lost 1 base and J lost 9, with 13 bases in between. Germline-derived CDR1 and CDR2 are LGHNA and YSLEER. The CDR3 has 14 amino acids. The chain's CDR3 is CASSQGGGGSEQFF. DNA of the CDR3: TGCGCCAGCAGCCAAGGGGGTGGGGGGTCTGAGCAGTTCTTC.

This clonotype has only a few counts. One junction end disagrees with the germline gene, perhaps due to a read error. The genes are TRBV6-5 and TRBJ1-1, with 7 bases aligning to TRBD1. Germline V lookup: CDR1 MNHEY, CDR2 SVGAGI. This CDR3 contains 15 residues. Here the CDR3 reads CASRYSQGMNTEAFF. CDR3 nucleotide sequence: TGTGCCAGCAGGTACTCACAGGGGATGAACACTGAAGCTTTCTTT.

This clonotype was counted a few times. The rearrangement joins TRBV12-3 or TRBV12-4 to TRBJ2-3; D possibly corresponds to TRBD1 (6 bases). The CDR3 covers 14 residues. Trimming removed 6 bases from V and 5 bases from J, with 15 bases in between. The CDR3 region has the DNA TGTGCCAGCAGGAAGGGGGTTGGGGAAGATACGCAGTATTTT. This sequence encodes CASRKGVGEDTQYF.

This clonotype is labeled medium-sized (0.01 to 0.1%). The chain uses TRBV27 and TRBJ1-6; D possibly corresponds to TRBD1 (5 bases). Trimming shortened V by 5 bases and J by 10 bases, and 21 bases separated the two germline ends. Per the germline V gene, CDR1 is MNHEY and CDR2 is SMNVEV (reference sequence). The CDR3 is 16 residues long. CDR3 sequence reads: CASSPMGGAGGSPLHF. The CDR3 nucleotides read TGTGCCAGCAGTCCGATGGGCGGTGCTGGGGGGTCACCCCTCCACTTT.

CDR3 region: CASSKGSAGTDTIYF. The CDR3 nucleotides read TGTGCCAGCAGTAAAGGGTCCGCAGGGACGGACACCATATATTTT. V is TRBV12-3 or TRBV12-4 and J is TRBJ1-3; D might be TRBD1 (5 bases). CDR3 length: 15 amino acids. V was cut by 5 bases and J by 8 bases, with 19 bases left in between.

This clonotype showed up just a few times. The chain employs TRBV18 and TRBJ1-4; D might be TRBD1 (5 bases). This CDR3 has 14 residues. The germline V gene has CDR1 KGHSH and CDR2 LQKENI. With 4 bases removed from V and 10 bases from J, the gap between germline ends came to 16 bases. The DNA for the CDR3 is TGTGCCAGCTCACTTGACAGCCGCGATGGAAAACTGTTTTTT. As protein: CASSLDSRDGKLFF.

Regarding this clonotype: The junction departs from germline at one end; a sequencing error may be responsible. V is TRBV6-5 and J is TRBJ2-7; D may be TRBD1 (6 bases). The CDR3 totals 15 residues. The germline V gene has CDR1 MNHEY and CDR2 SVGAGI. DNA for the CDR3: TGTGTCAGCAGTTTCCAGACAGGAGCCTCCTACGAGCAGTACTTC. This encodes CVSSFQTGASYEQYF.

V is TRBV27 and J is TRBJ1-2; no clear D gene. Trimming removed 3 bases from V and 2 bases from J, with 10 bases in between. The length of the CDR3 is 14 residues. Per the germline V gene, CDR1 is MNHEY and CDR2 is SMNVEV (reference sequence). Written as DNA, the CDR3 is TGTGCCAGCAGTTTGAGCCCAGGCAACTATGGCTACACCTTC. It is translated as CASSLSPGNYGYTF.

About this clonotype itself: It is unclear where the CDR3 begins or ends on the DNA, so no DNA is shown, and the CDR3 is as TCRdb lists it. The rearrangement joins TRBV27 to TRBJ1-1; the DNA was not compared with TRBD1, the D call given in the table. Germline lookup yields CDR1 MNHEY and CDR2 SMNVEV (reference sequence). Ends included, the CDR3 has 16 residues. CDR3: CASSLFSLDRATEAFF.

This clonotype is classed as medium-sized. The chain uses TRBV29-1 and TRBJ1-2; D not resolved. The germline V and J ends were trimmed by 7 bases and 8 bases, with 14 bases remaining between them. The CDR3 runs to 11 residues. CDR1 is SQVTM and CDR2 is ANQGSEA in the germline V gene. CDR3 sequence reads: CSAGSVNGYTF. In DNA form, the CDR3 reads TGCAGCGCCGGCTCAGTGAACGGCTACACCTTC.

This clonotype has just a few counts. This chain links TRBV6-5 with TRBJ1-2; tentative D call: TRBD1 (6 bases). Per the germline V gene, CDR1 is MNHEY and CDR2 is SVGAGI. This CDR3 is 16 amino acids long. Trimming stripped 3 bases from V and 4 bases from J, with 18 bases between. CDR3 sequence: CASSYSGGASIYGYTF. Here the CDR3 DNA reads TGTGCCAGCAGTTATTCGGGGGGCGCTTCCATCTATGGCTACACCTTC.

The CDR3 loop reads CASSPGLAAYNEQFF. In DNA form, the CDR3 reads TGTGCCAGCAGCCCGGGACTAGCGGCCTACAATGAGCAGTTCTTC. The genes are TRBV4-2 and TRBJ2-1; TRBD2 agrees at 11 bases. The junction had 1 base not matched to a gene; V was cut back by 4 bases and J by 2 bases. The CDR3 covers 15 residues. Germline V lookup: CDR1 LGHNA, CDR2 YNFKEQ.

The chain links TRBV6-2 or TRBV6-3 to TRBJ1-1, with unresolved D. V lost 7 bases to trimming and J lost 7 bases, with 25 bases between them. This CDR3 is 16 amino acids long. Germline V gene lookup returns CDR1 MNHEY and CDR2 SVGEGT. CDR3 sequence reads: CASTPFIGKQASEAFF. In nucleotides, the CDR3 is TGTGCCAGCACCCCCTTTATTGGGAAACAAGCCAGTGAAGCTTTCTTT.

This chain joins TRBV20-1 and TRBJ1-6; 10 bases are a match to TRBD1. This CDR3 comprises 15 residues. J gave up 7 bases and V 6 bases, and 9 bases lay outside the gene matches. Germline-derived CDR1 and CDR2 are DFQATT and SNEGSKA (reference sequence). The CDR3 here is CSAIHAGQGNSPLHF. CDR3 DNA sequence: TGCAGTGCCATACACGCGGGACAGGGGAATTCACCCCTCCACTTT.

This clonotype was detected only a few times. This chain links TRBV7-4 with TRBJ1-2; no clear D. The CDR3 extends over 16 amino acids. Deletions cut 2 bases from V and 8 bases from J, with 21 bases between. CDR1 SGHVT and CDR2 SQSDAQ come from the germline V gene. CDR3 amino acids: CASSLHPPQTTAGYTF. CDR3 nucleotide sequence: TGTGCCAGCAGCTTACACCCACCCCAGACCACGGCCGGCTACACCTTC.

Within the sample, this clonotype is medium-sized. The chain links TRBV29-1 to TRBJ1-3; TRBD1 matches at 7 bases. J gave up 2 bases and V 4 bases, and 5 bases lay outside the gene matches. The CDR3 is made up of 14 amino acids. CDR1 and CDR2 (germline): SQVTM, ANQGSEA. The CDR3 coding sequence is TGCAGCGTTGCACGACAGGGCCCTGGAAACACCATATATTTT. Protein sequence: CSVARQGPGNTIYF.

The chain couples TRBV27 to TRBJ2-3; 8 bases map to TRBD1. The ends lost 6 bases at V and 2 bases at J; junction bases unmatched: 10. Germline CDR1 MNHEY, CDR2 SMNVEV (reference sequence). CDR3 size: 16 residues. CDR3: CASSGRGQVFTDTQYF. For the CDR3, the DNA is TGTGCCAGCAGCGGCCGGGGACAGGTCTTCACAGATACGCAGTATTTT.

By its share, this clonotype is medium-sized. J is TRBJ2-3 and V is TRBV30; D unresolved. Germline assignment: CDR1 GTSNPN and CDR2 SVGIG (reference sequence). Trimming took off 4 bases at V and 0 bases at J, with 14 bases between the two ends. This CDR3 is 15 amino acids long. The CDR3 DNA is TGTGCCTGGACTCCTCTAAGCCGGAGCACAGATACGCAGTATTTT. Protein product: CAWTPLSRSTDTQYF.

This clonotype counts as medium-sized (0.01 to 0.1%). J is TRBJ1-2 and V is TRBV19; D is possibly TRBD1 (6 bases). V shed 4 bases and J shed 8 bases, with 14 bases lying between them. Germline loops: CDR1 LNHDA, CDR2 SQIVND (reference sequence). CDR3 length: 13 amino acids. The CDR3 is CASSTLQGWGYTF. The CDR3, as DNA: TGTGCCAGTAGTACGCTACAGGGATGGGGCTACACCTTC. The full variable domain, rest sourced from reference TRBV19 and TRBJ1-2, is DGGITQSPKYLFRKEGQNVTLSCEQNLNHDAMYWYRQDPGQGLRLIYYSQIVNDFQKGDIAEGYSVSREKKESFPLTVTSAQKNPTAFYLCASSTLQGWGYTFGSGTRLTVV.

In DNA form, the CDR3 reads TGTGCCAGCAGTCTTGGACTAGCGGGGGGGATCAATGAGCAGTTCTTC. It is translated as CASSLGLAGGINEQFF. The V gene is TRBV12-3 or TRBV12-4, the J gene TRBJ2-1, with 15 positions matching TRBD2. This CDR3 has 16 amino acids. With 5 bases clipped from V and 6 bases from J, the junction kept 5 bases outside the gene matches.